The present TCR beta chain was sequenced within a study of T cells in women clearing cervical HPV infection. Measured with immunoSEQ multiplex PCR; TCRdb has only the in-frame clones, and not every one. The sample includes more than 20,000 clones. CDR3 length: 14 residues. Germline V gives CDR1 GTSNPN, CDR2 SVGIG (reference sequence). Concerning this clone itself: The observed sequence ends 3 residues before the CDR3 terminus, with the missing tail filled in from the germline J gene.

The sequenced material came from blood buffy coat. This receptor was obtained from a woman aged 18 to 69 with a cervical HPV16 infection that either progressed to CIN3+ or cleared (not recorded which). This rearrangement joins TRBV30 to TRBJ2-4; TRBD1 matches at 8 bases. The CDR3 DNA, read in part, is TGTGCCTGGAGCTTTTCCGGGACAGGAGTTGGT. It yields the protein CAWSFSGTGVG. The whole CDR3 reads CAWSFSGTGVGQYF. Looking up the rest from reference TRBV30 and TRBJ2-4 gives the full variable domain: SQTIHQWPATLVQPVGSPLSLECTVEGTSNPNLYWYRQAAGRGLQLLFYSVGIGQISSEVPQNLSASRPQDRQFILSSKKLLLSDSGFYLCAWSFSGTGVGQYFGAGTRLSVL.